The 20 T cell receptor beta chains below were found in one sample sequenced in a study of blood T cell repertoires in COVID-19. Clones were sequenced by immunoSEQ multiplex PCR, and TCRdb holds only the in-frame ones, with some missing. Here the sample spans about 130,000 clones, around 87% being singletons. The source material was peripheral blood. The receptors were gathered from an older woman with acute or convalescent COVID-19.

This chain connects TRBV3-1 (or the pseudogene TRBV3-2) to TRBJ2-7; 11 bases match TRBD2. The germline CDR1 and CDR2 sequences are LGHDT and YNNKEL (reference sequence). The junction had 6 bases not matched to a gene; V was cut back by 4 bases and J by 4 bases. This CDR3 comprises 15 residues. The CDR3 region has the DNA TGTGCCAGCAGCCTCGTAGCGGGAGGGCCGTACGAGCAGTACTTC. It specifies CASSLVAGGPYEQYF.

About this clone: Other DNA sequences in this specimen translate into the identical CDR3. The chain is built from TRBV18 and TRBJ1-2; 8 bases match TRBD1. V gave up 3 bases and J gave up 4 bases; unmatched junction bases: 4. The CDR3 runs to 14 residues. CDR1 is KGHSH and CDR2 is LQKENI in the germline V gene. DNA for the CDR3: TGTGCCAGCTCACCGACAGGGGAATCCTATGGCTACACCTTC. Protein product: CASSPTGESYGYTF.

The chain has TRBV19 and TRBJ1-2; maybe TRBD1 (5 bases). The CDR3 extends over 13 amino acids. Germline assignment: CDR1 LNHDA and CDR2 SQIVND (reference sequence). V lost 3 bases, J lost 8 bases, and 13 bases lay in between. In nucleotides, the CDR3 is TGTGCCAGTAGTATCGAGGACATACCCGGCTACACCTTC. Encoded protein: CASSIEDIPGYTF.

J is TRBJ1-5 and V is TRBV30, with D perhaps matching TRBD1 (5 bases). Deletions cut 1 base from V and 6 bases from J, with 10 bases between. The germline V gene encodes CDR1 GTSNPN and CDR2 SVGIG (reference sequence). There are 13 residues in the CDR3. The CDR3 bases are TGTGCCTGGAGTGAAGGGGTACTTCAGCCCCAGCATTTT. This sequence encodes CAWSEGVLQPQHF.

The count of this clone is one. The chain recombines TRBV5-1 with TRBJ2-1; TRBD1 matches 11 bases. V was pared by 4 bases and J by 4 bases, with 4 bases of the junction left unmatched. Per the germline V gene, CDR1 is SGHRS and CDR2 is YFSETQ. This CDR3 region has 15 residues. CDR3 nucleotides: TGCGCCAGCAGCCGGGACAGGGGGGATTACAATGAGCAGTTCTTC. Encoded protein: CASSRDRGDYNEQFF.

The genes are TRBV6-5 and TRBJ1-3; D is undetermined. With 0 bases removed from V and 3 bases from J, the gap between germline ends came to 6 bases. Germline lookup yields CDR1 MNHEY and CDR2 SVGAGI. This CDR3 contains 14 residues. The CDR3 here is CASSYSSLGNTIYF. DNA for the CDR3: TGTGCCAGCAGTTACTCGAGCCTTGGAAACACCATATATTTT.

The chain is built from TRBV30 and TRBJ1-1; D uncertain. Germline V CDR1 and CDR2: GTSNPN, SVGIG (reference sequence). The CDR3 length is 13 residues. V dropped 2 bases and J dropped 5 bases, with 12 bases sitting between them. The CDR3 protein is CAWSQKGGTEAFF. CDR3 DNA: TGTGCCTGGAGTCAAAAGGGAGGGACTGAAGCTTTCTTT.

V and J are TRBV19 and TRBJ2-1, with 11 bases that match TRBD2. Germline trimming cut 3 bases from V and 4 bases from J; bases unmatched to any gene: 5. The CDR3 length is 16 residues. CDR1 and CDR2 from the germline V gene are LNHDA and SQIVND (reference sequence). The CDR3 loop reads CASSIRTSGSYNEQFF. The CDR3 bases are TGTGCCAGTAGTATCCGGACTAGCGGGTCTTACAATGAGCAGTTCTTC.

This chain's CDR3 is CASSFTGTGLTDTQYF. For the CDR3, the DNA is TGTGCCAGCAGCTTCACCGGGACAGGGTTGACAGATACGCAGTATTTT. V and J are TRBV11-2 and TRBJ2-3, with 9 nucleotides matching TRBD1. Germline trimming cut 3 bases from V and 3 bases from J; bases unmatched to any gene: 7. Germline values: CDR1 SGHAT, CDR2 FQNNGV. The CDR3 consists of 16 residues.

This clone was counted only a few times. V usage is TRBV11-2 and J usage is TRBJ1-1, with 7 bases lining up with TRBD1. Trimming took 8 bases from V and 0 from J; bases not matched to a gene: 9. Germline CDR1 SGHAT, CDR2 FQNNGV. The CDR3 has 15 residues. The CDR3 bases are TGTGCCAGCTCTCCCCCCAGGGGGTTGAACACTGAAGCTTTCTTT. This codes for CASSPPRGLNTEAFF.

The chain employs TRBV18 and TRBJ1-6; 9 nucleotides match TRBD1. This CDR3 has 15 amino acids. The germline CDR1 and CDR2 sequences are KGHSH and LQKENI. The V and J ends lost 5 bases and 7 bases, in that order; junction bases with no gene match: 6. Written as DNA, the CDR3 is TGTGCCAGCTCAGGACAGGGGCTCGGAAATTCACCCCTCCACTTT. This codes for CASSGQGLGNSPLHF. The variable domain in full, with the rest retrieved from reference TRBV18 and TRBJ1-6, is NAGVMQNPRHLVRRRGQEARLRCSPMKGHSHVYWYRQLPEEGLKFMVYLQKENIIDESGMPKERFSAEFPKEGPSILRIQQVVRGDSAAYFCASSGQGLGNSPLHFGNGTRLTVT.

In its sample, this clone was seen a few times. This chain links TRBV29-1 with TRBJ1-5; 9 bases agree with TRBD1. Looked up from germline, CDR1 is SQVTM and CDR2 is ANQGSEA. The CDR3 contains 14 residues. V dropped 4 bases and J dropped 5; count of bases not matched to a gene: 6. The CDR3 is CSVAGTGKDQPQHF. DNA for the CDR3: TGCAGCGTTGCCGGGACAGGGAAAGATCAGCCCCAGCATTTT. The full variable domain, in which reference TRBV29-1 and TRBJ1-5 provide the parts outside the CDR3, is SAVISQKPSRDICQRGTSLTIQCQVDSQVTMMFWYRQQPGQSLTLIATANQGSEATYESGFVIDKFPISRPNLTFSTLTVSNMSPEDSSIYLCSVAGTGKDQPQHFGDGTRLSIL.

A few counts support this clone. The V and J genes are TRBV7-9 and TRBJ2-3; D is uncertain. Germline V lookup: CDR1 SEHNR, CDR2 FQNEAQ (reference sequence). With 4 bases removed from V and 6 bases from J, the gap between germline ends came to 26 bases. The CDR3 runs 18 residues. CDR3 sequence: CASSSTLTLGTPSDTQYF. CDR3 in DNA: TGTGCCAGCAGCTCTACTCTAACCCTAGGAACCCCCAGTGATACGCAGTATTTT. Full variable domain (remainder filled in from reference TRBV7-9 and TRBJ2-3): DTGVSQNPRHKITKRGQNVTFRCDPISEHNRLYWYRQTLGQGPEFLTYFQNEAQLEKSRLLSDRFSAERPKGSFSTLEIQRTEQGDSAMYLCASSSTLTLGTPSDTQYFGPGTRLTVL.

This clone came up once. V usage is TRBV14 and J usage is TRBJ1-2; D is undetermined. Germline V lookup: CDR1 SGHDN, CDR2 FVKESK. The CDR3 sequence is 14 residues long. Trimming left V 0 bases short and J 8 bases short, with 13 bases between. The DNA for the CDR3 is TGTGCCAGCAGCCAAGAAGTACCCGCGGGAGGCTACACCTTC. It specifies CASSQEVPAGGYTF.

This sequence joins TRBV7-9 and TRBJ2-7; no reliable D call. With 8 bases removed from V and 2 bases from J, the gap between germline ends came to 13 bases. CDR1 SEHNR and CDR2 FQNEAQ come from the germline V gene (reference sequence). The CDR3 runs to 13 residues. The CDR3 DNA sequence: TGTGCCAGCGCGGAGCGCCATCCCTACGAGCAGTACTTC. Translating gives CASAERHPYEQYF.

This chain joins TRBV5-1 and TRBJ2-5; maybe TRBD2 (6 bases). Trimming stripped 4 bases from V and 5 bases from J, with 15 bases between. The germline gives CDR1 SGHRS, CDR2 YFSETQ. CDR3 length equals 14 residues. Here the CDR3 reads CASSQTSIGETQYF. The CDR3, as DNA: TGCGCCAGCAGCCAGACTAGTATTGGTGAGACCCAGTACTTC.

The rearrangement joins TRBV19 to TRBJ2-2; 9 bases line up with TRBD1. CDR3 length: 14 amino acids. Per germline, CDR1 LNHDA and CDR2 SQIVND (reference sequence). V was clipped by 7 bases and J by 5 bases; unmatched bases: 5. CDR3 DNA sequence: TGTGCCAGTATAGAACAGGGGGCAACCGGGGAGCTGTTTTTT. It encodes CASIEQGATGELFF.

The rearrangement uses TRBV21-1 and TRBJ2-7; the DNA was not used to check the table's D call, TRBD2. TRBV21-1 is a listed pseudogene. The CDR3 runs 16 residues. Here the CDR3 reads CASSKDGLAGPYEQYV. CDR3 bases: TGTGCCAGCAGCAAAGACGGACTAGCGGGACCGTACGAGCAGTACGTC.

This clone was observed once. The chain is built from TRBV19 and TRBJ1-1; weak D call: TRBD1 (5 bases). This CDR3 comprises 12 residues. Per germline, CDR1 LNHDA and CDR2 SQIVND (reference sequence). The V end lost 5 bases, the J end lost 1 base, and 5 bases lay between the germline ends. The chain's CDR3 is CASSQGNTEAFF. The CDR3 nucleotides read TGTGCCAGTAGTCAGGGGAACACTGAAGCTTTCTTT.

CDR3 nucleotides: TGCGCCAGCAGCTTTAGTGGAGGGAACACTGAAGCTTTCTTT. It encodes CASSFSGGNTEAFF. J is TRBJ1-1 and V is TRBV5-1; no firm D call. Trimming cost V 2 bases and J 1 base, with 9 bases left between them. The germline CDR1 and CDR2 sequences are SGHRS and YFSETQ. The CDR3 has 14 residues.